These 25 T cell receptor beta chains came from one sample sequenced in a study of blood T cell repertoires in COVID-19. TCRdb's copy holds only in-frame clones and misses some; the assay was immunoSEQ multiplex PCR. There are 40,000 or so clones in the sample; roughly 85% occur only once, and 3.5% to 5% lies in the top ten. Sequenced input: peripheral blood. Receptors were obtained from a man aged 60-69 years with acute or convalescent COVID-19.

This rearrangement joins TRBV24-1 to TRBJ2-1; maybe TRBD2 (5 bases). Trimming pared 4 bases from V and 0 bases from J, leaving 12 bases between. The CDR3 covers 16 residues. Per germline, CDR1 KGHDR and CDR2 SFDVKD. CDR3 region: CATSDRTLSSYNEQFF. CDR3 nucleotides: TGTGCCACCAGTGACAGGACTCTAAGCTCCTACAATGAGCAGTTCTTC.

V is TRBV10-2 and J is TRBJ2-5; D possibly corresponds to TRBD2 (7 bases). The germline gives CDR1 WSHSY, CDR2 SAAADI. The CDR3 has 13 amino acids. V was shortened by 5 bases and J by 4 bases, with 11 bases between the two germline ends. The CDR3 DNA sequence: TGCGCCAGCAGTAGGGGGGAGGGAGAGACCCAGTACTTC. It encodes CASSRGEGETQYF.

This clone came up once. The chain employs TRBV7-3 and TRBJ2-2; no clear D. Trimming removed 4 bases from V and 8 bases from J, with 14 bases in between. This CDR3 is built from 14 residues. In germline, CDR1 is SGHTA, CDR2 FQGTGA. The CDR3 region is CASSSSPATGELFF. The CDR3 region has the DNA TGTGCCAGCAGCTCCTCCCCCGCGACTGGGGAGCTGTTTTTT.

The chain has TRBV6-6 and TRBJ2-7, with TRBD1 matching 7 bases. The CDR3 consists of 17 residues. CDR1 and CDR2 from the germline V gene are MNHNY and SVGAGI (reference sequence). V gave up 5 bases and J gave up 5 bases; unmatched junction bases: 18. The CDR3 sequence: CASSPGTRQGKGNEQYF. The CDR3, as DNA: TGTGCCAGCAGTCCGGGGACCAGACAGGGCAAAGGGAACGAGCAGTACTTC.

This chain links TRBV5-5 with TRBJ1-2, with D tentatively TRBD1 (6 bases). Germline-derived CDR1 and CDR2 are SGHKS and YYEKEE (reference sequence). Trimming took 3 bases from V and 8 from J, leaving 23 bases between them. This CDR3 spans 16 amino acids. The CDR3 is CASSSASRQEFEGYTF. CDR3 nucleotide sequence: TGTGCCAGCAGCTCGGCCTCCAGACAGGAATTTGAGGGCTACACCTTC.

The J gene is TRBJ2-5, the V gene TRBV29-1, with D possibly matching TRBD2 (6 bases). V lost 4 bases, J lost 3 bases, and 9 bases lay in between. Looked up from germline, CDR1 is SQVTM and CDR2 is ANQGSEA. This CDR3 is built from 12 residues. CDR3 DNA: TGCAGCGTTGGCGGGGCTAAAGAGACCCAGTACTTC. It specifies CSVGGAKETQYF.

This clone has a handful of counts. The V gene is TRBV2, the J gene TRBJ2-3, with D possibly being TRBD1 (6 bases). The CDR3 consists of 15 residues. Trimming left V 3 bases short and J 2 bases short, with 12 bases between. CDR1 is SNHLY, CDR2 FYNNEI, per germline. In DNA, the CDR3 is TGTGCCAGCAGTGACTTAGGACAGCCCACAGATACGCAGTATTTT. Translating gives CASSDLGQPTDTQYF.

The rearrangement uses TRBV19 and TRBJ2-3; TRBD1 agrees at 7 bases. CDR1 and CDR2 from the germline V gene are LNHDA and SQIVND (reference sequence). Trimming took 7 bases from V and 5 from J; bases not matched to a gene: 6. The CDR3 runs 13 residues. The CDR3 loop is CASTDRVGDTQYF. In nucleotides, the CDR3 is TGTGCCAGTACCGACAGGGTGGGAGATACGCAGTATTTT.

This clone was counted a few times. The rearrangement uses TRBV11-2 and TRBJ2-2; TRBD1 might be the D (6 bases). There are 14 residues in the CDR3. Germline V gene data show CDR1 as SGHAT and CDR2 as FQNNGV. Trimming stripped 3 bases from V and 5 bases from J, with 10 bases between. CDR3 sequence reads: CASSFLRGTGELFF. The DNA for the CDR3 is TGTGCCAGCAGCTTCCTCAGGGGAACCGGGGAGCTGTTTTTT.

This rearrangement joins TRBV18 to TRBJ1-3; 10 nucleotides line up with TRBD1. The CDR3 is 16 residues long. CDR1 is KGHSH, CDR2 LQKENI, per germline. The ends lost 0 bases at V and 7 bases at J; junction bases unmatched: 6. CDR3 loop: CASSPPGTGVSNTIYF. As DNA, the CDR3 is TGTGCCAGCTCACCACCCGGGACAGGGGTTAGCAACACCATATATTTT. Filled out from reference TRBV18 and TRBJ1-3, the complete variable domain reads NAGVMQNPRHLVRRRGQEARLRCSPMKGHSHVYWYRQLPEEGLKFMVYLQKENIIDESGMPKERFSAEFPKEGPSILRIQQVVRGDSAAYFCASSPPGTGVSNTIYFGEGSWLTVV.

This clone was counted only a few times. This chain connects TRBV7-2 to TRBJ2-6; possibly TRBD2 for D (7 bases). Germline V gene lookup returns CDR1 SGHTA and CDR2 FQGNSA. Trimming left V 5 bases short and J 0 bases short, with 14 bases between. CDR3 length: 17 residues. DNA of the CDR3: TGTGCCAGCAGCGCCACAGGGAGGGCCTCTGGGGCCAACGTCCTGACTTTC. Encoded protein: CASSATGRASGANVLTF.

This clone was seen more than once but under ten times. In DNA, the CDR3 is TGTGCCTGTTCCAGAAAAAACCAAGAGACCCAGTACTTC. It yields the protein CACSRKNQETQYF. The chain recombines TRBV28 with TRBJ2-5, with no clear D. The CDR3 runs 13 residues. The V gene lost 11 bases and the J gene lost 0 bases, with 13 bases spanning the gap. Looked up from germline, CDR1 is MDHEN and CDR2 is SYDVKM.

The chain links TRBV27 to TRBJ1-6; TRBD1 agrees at 8 bases. CDR3 size: 16 residues. After removal of 0 bases from V and 9 bases from J, the junction contained 7 bases not matched to a gene. CDR1 and CDR2 (germline): MNHEY, SMNVEV (reference sequence). CDR3: CASSLSRQGLGSPLHF. The CDR3 DNA follows: TGTGCCAGCAGTTTATCGAGACAGGGGCTTGGTTCACCCCTCCACTTT.

This chain joins TRBV6-1 and TRBJ1-4, with D uncertain. CDR1 and CDR2 (germline): MNHNS, SASEGT. There are 13 residues in the CDR3. V gave up 2 bases and J gave up 9 bases, with 10 bases separating them. Written as DNA, the CDR3 is TGTGCCAGCAGTGAAACTACAATCCAAAAACTGTTTTTT. This encodes CASSETTIQKLFF.

The V gene is TRBV25-1, the J gene TRBJ2-5; 7 nucleotides line up with TRBD1. The ends lost 9 bases at V and 5 bases at J; junction bases unmatched: 9. From germline, CDR1 is MGHDK and CDR2 SYGVNS. The CDR3 has 13 amino acids. The CDR3 DNA sequence: TGTGCCAGTAACAGGGGTGAGTGGGAGACCCAGTACTTC. This sequence encodes CASNRGEWETQYF.

This clone was counted between two and nine times. The chain is built from TRBV3-1 (or the pseudogene TRBV3-2) and TRBJ2-7; D uncertain. CDR3 length: 13 amino acids. Looked up from germline, CDR1 is LGHDT and CDR2 is YNNKEL (reference sequence). V lost 4 bases to trimming and J lost 6 bases, with 13 bases between them. The CDR3 DNA sequence: TGTGCCAGCAGCCCGCCAGGCCTCGGCGAGCAGTACTTC. Translation gives CASSPPGLGEQYF.

This clone was recorded once. This chain uses TRBV5-1 with TRBJ2-3; TRBD2 matches 7 bases. This CDR3 is built from 14 residues. V lost 6 bases to trimming and J lost 2 bases; unmatched junction nucleotides: 6. Germline loops: CDR1 SGHRS, CDR2 YFSETQ. The CDR3 DNA reads TGCGCCAGCACTGGGACTATACCCACAGATACGCAGTATTTT. As protein: CASTGTIPTDTQYF.

This clone was observed once. V is TRBV5-1 and J is TRBJ2-7; no clear D. Germline V CDR1 and CDR2: SGHRS, YFSETQ. This CDR3 contains 14 residues. V was shortened by 4 bases and J by 2 bases, with 13 bases between the two germline ends. The CDR3 sequence: CASSQDGNPYEQYF. The DNA of the CDR3 is TGCGCCAGCAGCCAGGATGGCAACCCCTACGAGCAGTACTTC.

The chain couples TRBV7-9 to TRBJ1-2, with TRBD1 matching over 9 bases. From germline, CDR1 is SEHNR and CDR2 FQNEAQ (reference sequence). V trimming: 9 bases; J trimming: 8 bases; junction bases outside the gene matches: 10. CDR3 length equals 13 residues. CDR3 DNA: TGTGCCAGTCGACAGGGGGATGTAGGAGGCTACACCTTC. This codes for CASRQGDVGGYTF.

This chain links TRBV7-3 with TRBJ2-2, with D unclear. The CDR3 length is 13 residues. Trimming pared 4 bases from V and 7 bases from J, leaving 10 bases between. Germline V gene data show CDR1 as SGHTA and CDR2 as FQGTGA. CDR3 sequence: CASSSFSVGELFF. Here the CDR3 DNA reads TGTGCCAGCAGCTCCTTTAGTGTCGGGGAGCTGTTTTTT.

This sequence joins TRBV6-4 and TRBJ2-2, with TRBD2 as a possible D gene (6 bases). Germline V lookup: CDR1 MRHNA, CDR2 SNTAGT. The CDR3 consists of 16 residues. The V and J ends lost 3 bases and 4 bases respectively, with 15 bases between them. The CDR3 nucleotides are TGTGCCAGCAGTGAATGGGGGGACCCACGCACCGGGGAGCTGTTTTTT. It encodes CASSEWGDPRTGELFF.

The J gene is TRBJ2-3, the V gene TRBV9; 11 bases agree with TRBD2. Trimming took 4 bases from V and 6 from J; bases not matched to a gene: 7. The CDR3 extends over 15 amino acids. Germline CDR1 is SGDLS and CDR2 is YYNGEE. The CDR3: CASSQTSGGWDTQYF. CDR3 in DNA: TGTGCCAGCAGCCAAACTAGCGGGGGTTGGGATACGCAGTATTTT.

The CDR3 coding sequence is TGTGCCACCAGTGACCGACAGGGATCCAGGGACAATGAGCAGTTCTTC. Translating gives CATSDRQGSRDNEQFF. J is TRBJ2-1 and V is TRBV24-1; 7 positions match TRBD1. This CDR3 region has 16 residues. After removal of 4 bases from V and 5 bases from J, the junction contained 10 bases not matched to a gene. The germline V gene encodes CDR1 KGHDR and CDR2 SFDVKD.

The gene calls are TRBV4-2 and TRBJ2-7; TRBD1 matches 7 bases. Trimming cost V 4 bases and J 2 bases; bases outside gene matches: 2. The germline V gene has CDR1 LGHNA and CDR2 YNFKEQ. This CDR3 is built from 13 residues. CDR3 in DNA: TGTGCCAGCAGCCCGGGACAGACCTACGAGCAGTACTTC. Translating gives CASSPGQTYEQYF.

This sequence joins TRBV6-6 and TRBJ1-1; D is unclear. CDR1 is MNHNY and CDR2 is SVGAGI in the germline V gene (reference sequence). V shed 0 bases and J shed 4 bases, with 6 bases lying between them. This CDR3 comprises 13 residues. CDR3 protein: CASSYSVSTEAFF. CDR3 in DNA: TGTGCCAGCAGTTACTCAGTCAGCACTGAAGCTTTCTTT.